The subject of this entry is one TCR beta chain. Its antigen is not identified. V lost 3 bases and J lost 6; bases outside the gene matches: 6. The CDR3 has 15 amino acids. In germline, CDR1 is MGHRA, CDR2 YSYEKL. This specimen belongs to a study of T cells in Graves' hyperthyroidism and ophthalmopathy. Study-wide results and limits: Blood also showed most of the thyroid clonotypes that were expanded above 0.001.

The CDR3 regions of TCR beta were amplified from RNA transcripts. HTBI primers were used for first-round RT-PCR of the TCR CDR3. TCRdb fed the multiplex PCR reads into MiXCR, producing one record per CDR3 protein. The sample has under 350,000 distinct CDR3 sequences, 15% to 20% seen once. Input material: blood. The sequence came from a woman aged 45-59 years with Graves' hyperthyroidism. This chain uses TRBV4-1 with TRBJ2-2; TRBD1 matches 8 bases. The CDR3 DNA reads TGCGCCAGCAGCCATTACACAGGGGGTTCCGGGGAGCTGTTTTTT. Protein sequence: CASSHYTGGSGELFF.